The source of this T cell receptor beta chain is a study of T cell repertoires in cytomegalovirus infection. Study-wide context: CMV infection and matching HLA type were both indicated by public TCR beta signatures. Study results and caveats: It was HLA-C-restricted CMV-specific TCR beta clonotypes that dominated the response ex vivo.

This clonotype was counted ten times or more. The target antigen is unknown. TCRdb re-called the reads through MiXCR, storing one row per CDR3 protein. The sample records about 830,000 distinct CDR3 sequences, approximately 29% being singletons. The CDR3 is 15 residues long. CDR1 and CDR2 from the germline V gene are ENHRY and SYGVKD. Trimming at V came to 7 bases and at J to 0 bases, leaving 6 bases not matched to a gene. The sequencing here drew on cultured CD8+ T cells from PBMCs, taken from culture after CMV antigen stimulation. The gene calls are TRBV10-3 and TRBJ2-3; 8 nucleotides match TRBD2. This receptor was obtained from a human donor in good health (CMV status not recorded). Some clones in this sample may be carry-over from other donors' samples. The CDR3 sequence: CAIKRGGGSTDTQYF. CDR3 DNA sequence: TGTGCCATCAAACGAGGCGGGGGGAGCACAGATACGCAGTATTTT.